Below, one T cell receptor (beta chain) is given with its context. It has no known antigen specificity. Per-base quality was not reported, and no clone a single base away is much larger than it. Based on the germline V gene, the CDR1 and CDR2 sequences are KGHDR and SFDVKD. The CDR3 holds 14 amino acids from the cysteine to the phenylalanine. Left in the record is the CDR3 DNA by itself, 42 bases read in frame from the first base. V lost 10 bases and J lost 1 base; the stretch between them is 14 bases long. Libraries were built with the immunoSEQ multiplex PCR assay. TCRdb took over this immuneACCESS table, retaining in-frame rearrangements with V and J assigned. Such tables are incomplete; in checked studies, under half of the missing clones stem from an unresolved V gene, and the remainder is unexplained. This sample lists 130,000 or so clones; about 90% were detected once. Roughly 40% of the sample is held by the ten biggest clonotypes.

These data originate in a study of control samples from healthy donors and cancer patients (dated by TCRdb to 2018 to 2020). Rearrangement joined TRBV24-1 to TRBJ2-3, and the D gene may be TRBD2, 6 bases matching. The TCR comes from a man in his fifties in good health. Source material: blood. The encoded CDR3 is CATHRGGGTDTQYF. In nucleotide form, the sequence is TGTGCCACTCATAGGGGAGGAGGCACAGATACGCAGTATTTT.